This T cell receptor beta chain was captured in a study of blood T cell repertoires in COVID-19 (dated by TCRdb to 2018 to 2021). Turning to the overall study: Samples from collaborators originated in the United States, Italy and Spain and spanned both the acute and convalescent phases of COVID-19. The prospective study material was composed of cDNA or gDNA derived from T cells, B-cell-depleted T cells, or PBMCs. The dataset comprised deeply sampled blood TCRbeta repertoires from subjects exposed to, actively infected with, or recovered from COVID-19. A freely available public database, intended as a resource for researchers studying the immune response to SARS-CoV-2, is where the repertoires were released. The samples were drawn from two sources: the first 160 participants of the ongoing ImmuneRACE study, and over 1,000 subjects contributed by 6 global collaborators. Nearly every sample came with metadata listing a de-identified subject ID, COVID-19 status, age in years and sex. Where available, HLA class I and class II types were obtained from metadata supplied by the sample provider rather than from assay-based typing.

The immunoSEQ Assay, a bias-controlled multiplex PCR, was used to amplify TCRbeta CDR3 regions from genomic DNA. In the original analysis: Within the assay, amplification of reference gene primers was used to estimate how many nucleated cells each sample contained. Sequence reads were collapsed and filtered to measure the absolute abundance of every unique TCRbeta CDR3 rearrangement. For each sample, productive Simpson clonality was calculated as the square root of Simpson's diversity index across productive rearrangements. Held by TCRdb, this immuneACCESS table contains in-frame sequences only and omits some clones. Under half of the omission traces to an unresolved V gene where checked; the cause of the rest is unknown. That table gives V, J and clone size, and the DNA gave D and trimming. The sample has roughly 390,000 clones on record, approximately 87% of them singletons. Clones ranked in the top ten supply about 10% of the sample.

Concerning this clone: It has no known antigen specificity. No base quality information exists; no much larger clone differs at one position.

What the authors observed across the whole study: The amount of clinical and demographic metadata varied by source and participant and was provided uncurated.

One collaborating source in Seattle enrolled patients while the patients were actively infected and followed the patients over time throughout the course of disease. Each collaborating institution followed its own protocols to collect whole blood in K2EDTA tubes. For TCRbeta analysis, collaborators shipped samples as frozen whole blood, isolated PBMCs, or DNA extracted from either of those sample types. Sequenced: peripheral blood. This TCR was recovered from a woman aged 25 to 39 with COVID-19, enrolled during active disease.

At the DNA level, the sequence is TGCAGCGCTGGACTAGCGGGAGGGACAGATACGCAGTATTTT. Its translation reads: CSAGLAGGTDTQYF. The chain employs TRBV29-1 and TRBJ2-3; the central 15 bases match TRBD2. The germline V gene provides CDR1 SQVTM and CDR2 ANQGSEA. The CDR3 spans 14 residues, from the cysteine through the phenylalanine. This entry keeps only the CDR3 DNA: 42 bases, framed from base 1. For this chain, trimming is 7 bases at the V end and 3 bases at the J end, and the number of junction bases without a gene match is 2.